This T cell receptor (beta chain) was sequenced for a study of CD8 T cells in ankylosing spondylitis. Findings and caveats of the study: Certain motif variants had earlier been reported in reactive arthritis synovial fluid and blood. One TCR beta motif, made up of roughly 8 highly homologous variants, appeared characteristic of ankylosing spondylitis blood. Peripheral blood held disease-linked clones only at relatively low frequency, and these were CD8+. Reportedly, disease-linked clones are significantly enriched in ankylosing spondylitis patients' matched synovial fluid.

This clonotype was picked up many times. Its antigen is undetermined. At one end the junction does not follow the germline gene, possibly because of a read error. Quantitative 5'-RACE with molecular barcodes generated TCR beta libraries. TCRdb called the 5' RACE reads again in MiXCR, with one record for every CDR3 protein. This table has a few hundred thousand distinct CDR3 sequences, 7.5% to 9% appearing once. Germline lookup yields CDR1 SGHTA and CDR2 FQGTGA. This CDR3 is 14 amino acids long. The sequencing input was blood, either unsorted or a sorted T cell fraction (not recorded which). The chain links TRBV7-3 to TRBJ2-1, with D perhaps matching TRBD2 (6 bases). This clonotype was sampled from a male donor with ankylosing spondylitis. The CDR3 DNA reads as TGTGCCAGCAGCTCCGGGACTCTCTACAATGAGCAGTTTTTC. It encodes CASSSGTLYNEQFF.